The text below deals with one T cell receptor beta chain. Original methodology: How many nucleated cells were present was estimated from reference gene primer amplification. The data were produced by immunoSEQ multiplex PCR, yet TCRdb's version contains in-frame clones alone and is incomplete. V and J calls and clone size are copied from that table; D and trimming were computed from the DNA. The sample consists of around 280,000 clones, around 81% of them appearing once. The data stem from a study of blood T cell repertoires in COVID-19. Study-level background: Collection of acute and convalescent COVID-19 samples took place in the United States, Italy and Spain.

This CDR3 is 15 amino acids long. Trimming removed 0 bases from V and 1 base from J, with 7 bases in between. Germline V gene sequence: CDR1 SGHDT, CDR2 YYEEEE. The source of this sequence is a woman aged 45-59 years with active or convalescent COVID-19. The material sequenced was peripheral blood. The chain has TRBV5-6 and TRBJ2-2; unclear D gene. CDR3 residues: CASSLARRNTGELFF. In DNA, the CDR3 is TGTGCCAGCAGCTTGGCCAGGCGGAACACCGGGGAGCTGTTTTTT. The whole variable domain, remainder taken from reference TRBV5-6 and TRBJ2-2, is DAGVTQSPTHLIKTRGQQVTLRCSPKSGHDTVSWYQQALGQGPQFIFQYYEEEERQRGNFPDRFSGHQFPNYSSELNVNALLLGDSALYLCASSLARRNTGELFFGEGSRLTVL.